Below, 27 T cell receptor beta chains from the same sample are listed, as sequenced in a study of PD-L1 blockade in urothelial cancer. The protocol was immunoSEQ multiplex PCR, while the TCRdb copy is restricted to in-frame clones and leaves out a portion. The sample has about 40,000 clones; about 80% are singletons. This sample's time point: peripheral blood 6 weeks after treatment start. Sequences were derived from PBMCs, sampled around atezolizumab (anti-PD-L1) treatment. The receptors shown here come from a man between 35 and 55 years old with urothelial cancer.

The V gene is TRBV4-3, the J gene TRBJ2-7; D perhaps matches TRBD2 (5 bases). V lost 0 bases and J 0 bases, leaving 9 bases between the germline ends. Germline CDR1 LGHNA, CDR2 YSLEER. CDR3 length: 15 amino acids. The CDR3 protein is CASSQDLGSSYEQYF. The CDR3 DNA sequence: TGCGCCAGCAGCCAAGATTTGGGGAGCTCCTACGAGCAGTACTTC.

The chain couples TRBV27 to TRBJ2-7; D might be TRBD1 (7 bases). The germline V gene has CDR1 MNHEY and CDR2 SMNVEV (reference sequence). CDR3 length: 15 amino acids. With 0 bases removed from V and 8 bases from J, the gap between germline ends came to 17 bases. CDR3 in DNA: TGTGCCAGCAGTTTATCACAGGGGCGGGACTCCAAGCAGTACTTC. Translated, it gives CASSLSQGRDSKQYF.

The chain couples TRBV7-2 to TRBJ2-7; possible D gene TRBD2, 6 bases. Germline CDR1 and CDR2: SGHTA and FQGNSA. CDR3 size: 13 residues. The V gene lost 5 bases and the J gene lost 3 bases, with 11 bases spanning the gap. CDR3 nucleotides: TGTGCCAGCAGCCCGTCGCGGGGCTACGAGCAGTACTTC. Its protein product is CASSPSRGYEQYF.

V usage is TRBV4-3 and J usage is TRBJ2-7, with D tentatively TRBD2 (5 bases). Trimming shortened V by 1 base and J by 4 bases, and 23 bases separated the two germline ends. The CDR3 is 18 amino acids. Germline lookup yields CDR1 LGHNA and CDR2 YSLEER. CDR3: CASSQVSPSGLGKYEQYF. The DNA of the CDR3 is TGCGCCAGCAGCCAAGTCTCCCCCAGCGGTCTAGGAAAATACGAGCAGTACTTC.

The chain joins TRBV4-2 to TRBJ2-2, with a tentative D call TRBD1 (6 bases). The CDR3 contains 19 residues. From germline, CDR1 is LGHNA and CDR2 YNFKEQ. Trimming removed 0 bases from V and 1 base from J, with 18 bases in between. The CDR3 sequence: CASSQDWRQAGRNTGELFF. As DNA, the CDR3 is TGTGCCAGCAGCCAAGATTGGAGACAGGCTGGAAGGAACACCGGGGAGCTGTTTTTT.

V gene TRBV30 combines with J gene TRBJ1-1; D is perhaps TRBD1 (5 bases). The V gene's germline CDR1 is GTSNPN and CDR2 SVGIG (reference sequence). The CDR3 is made up of 11 amino acids. The ends were cut back, 5 bases at V and 5 bases at J, with 9 bases in the middle. DNA of the CDR3: TGTGCCTGGGGGGCAAGGACTGAAGCTTTCTTT. This gives the protein CAWGARTEAFF.

The J gene is TRBJ1-5, the V gene TRBV6-1, with 7 positions matching TRBD1. This CDR3 contains 15 residues. Germline V gene data show CDR1 as MNHNS and CDR2 as SASEGT. V was pared by 4 bases and J by 0 bases, with 3 bases of the junction left unmatched. CDR3 DNA sequence: TGTGCCAGCAGTGGAGACAGGGCTAGCAATCAGCCCCAGCATTTT. Its translation: CASSGDRASNQPQHF.

The rearrangement links TRBV2 to TRBJ1-1, with D perhaps TRBD1 (6 bases). The germline V and J ends were trimmed by 6 bases and 10 bases, with 15 bases remaining between them. Germline CDR1 is SNHLY and CDR2 is FYNNEI. The CDR3 is 12 amino acids. The CDR3 nucleotides are TGTGCCAGCAGCGGGGGGGGCTGGAGAGCTTTCTTT. It is translated as CASSGGGWRAFF.

This clone was observed a single time. The V call is TRBV19, the J call TRBJ1-4, with 7 bases fitting TRBD1. Germline V gives CDR1 LNHDA, CDR2 SQIVND (reference sequence). The V and J ends lost 6 bases and 4 bases, in that order; junction bases with no gene match: 5. This CDR3 has 14 residues. Written as DNA, the CDR3 is TGTGCCAGTAGAAGGACAGGCGTTAATGAAAAACTGTTTTTT. Its translation is CASRRTGVNEKLFF.

This chain links TRBV7-2 with TRBJ2-1; D ambiguous. The CDR3 has 13 residues. In germline, CDR1 is SGHTA, CDR2 FQGNSA. V lost 0 bases to trimming and J lost 9 bases, with 9 bases between them. The CDR3 sequence is CASSLALSGEQFF. The CDR3 nucleotides are TGTGCCAGCAGCTTAGCGCTTTCCGGTGAGCAGTTCTTC.

The V and J genes are TRBV5-1 and TRBJ2-1; 9 bases align to TRBD1. CDR3 size: 15 residues. Per germline, CDR1 SGHRS and CDR2 YFSETQ. Germline trimming cut 2 bases from V and 4 bases from J; bases unmatched to any gene: 4. The DNA for the CDR3 is TGCGCCAGCAGCTTAACTGGACAGGGGTACAATGAGCAGTTCTTC. It encodes CASSLTGQGYNEQFF. Using reference TRBV5-1 and TRBJ2-1 for the parts outside the CDR3, the full variable domain is KAGVTQTPRYLIKTRGQQVTLSCSPISGHRSVSWYQQTPGQGLQFLFEYFSETQRNKGNFPGRFSGRQFSNSRSEMNVSTLELGDSALYLCASSLTGQGYNEQFFGPGTRLTVL.

This chain uses TRBV28 with TRBJ1-4; 9 positions agree with TRBD1. Germline CDR1 and CDR2: MDHEN and SYDVKM. J lost 7 bases, V lost 5 bases, and 8 bases had no gene match. The CDR3 consists of 15 residues. The CDR3 sequence is CASSGTGGVGEKLFF. For the CDR3, the DNA is TGTGCCAGCAGTGGTACAGGGGGCGTCGGTGAAAAACTGTTTTTT.

The chain couples TRBV10-1 to TRBJ1-2; a possible D gene is TRBD1 (6 bases). This CDR3 has 16 amino acids. Trimming took 0 bases from V and 8 from J, leaving 19 bases between them. CDR1 is WNHNN and CDR2 is SYGVQD in the germline V gene (reference sequence). The CDR3 is CASSESVGARGEGYTF. The CDR3 DNA follows: TGCGCCAGCAGTGAGTCGGTGGGGGCTAGAGGAGAAGGCTACACCTTC.

The rearrangement uses TRBV28 and TRBJ2-3; the match to TRBD1 covers 8 bases. The CDR3 contains 16 residues. V dropped 6 bases and J dropped 4; count of bases not matched to a gene: 12. Germline V gene data show CDR1 as MDHEN and CDR2 as SYDVKM. CDR3 sequence reads: CASSRVLTTGADTQYF. The CDR3 nucleotides read TGTGCCAGCAGCCGGGTCCTTACGACAGGGGCAGATACGCAGTATTTT. The whole variable domain, filled in from reference TRBV28 and TRBJ2-3, reads DVKVTQSSRYLVKRTGEKVFLECVQDMDHENMFWYRQDPGLGLRLIYFSYDVKMKEKGDIPEGYSVSREKKERFSLILESASTNQTSMYLCASSRVLTTGADTQYFGPGTRLTVL.

The chain employs TRBV6-5 and TRBJ1-4; D ambiguous. The germline V gene encodes CDR1 MNHEY and CDR2 SVGAGI. Trimming removed 0 bases from V and 10 bases from J, with 12 bases in between. The CDR3 totals 14 residues. Written as DNA, the CDR3 is TGTGCCAGCAGTTACTCGAATGGGGAGGTAAAACTGTTTTTT. It encodes CASSYSNGEVKLFF.

The V call is TRBV6-5, the J call TRBJ2-7, with D possibly TRBD1 on 6 matching bases. V gave up 4 bases and J gave up 2 bases, with 18 bases separating them. The CDR3 totals 16 residues. Per germline, CDR1 MNHEY and CDR2 SVGAGI. The CDR3 nucleotides are TGTGCCAGCAGTTTTCGGAGACAGGTTCTGGCCTACGAGCAGTACTTC. Translation gives CASSFRRQVLAYEQYF.

The chain carries TRBV18 and TRBJ1-1, with D unresolved. Trimming left V 5 bases short and J 1 base short, with 8 bases between. Germline CDR1 KGHSH, CDR2 LQKENI. The CDR3 is made up of 13 amino acids. Written as DNA, the CDR3 is TGTGCCAGCTCATCCCGACAGAACACTGAAGCTTTCTTT. Translating it yields CASSSRQNTEAFF. The full variable domain, rest sourced from reference TRBV18 and TRBJ1-1, is NAGVMQNPRHLVRRRGQEARLRCSPMKGHSHVYWYRQLPEEGLKFMVYLQKENIIDESGMPKERFSAEFPKEGPSILRIQQVVRGDSAAYFCASSSRQNTEAFFGQGTRLTVV.

The sample holds a few counts of this clone. The chain is built from TRBV13 and TRBJ2-2, with unresolved D. Trimming cost V 5 bases and J 1 base, with 14 bases left between them. This CDR3 spans 16 amino acids. Per the germline V gene, CDR1 is PRHDT and CDR2 is FYEKMQ (reference sequence). The CDR3 sequence is CASSPRGPMNTGELFF. The CDR3 DNA reads TGTGCCAGCAGCCCCCGTGGGCCCATGAACACCGGGGAGCTGTTTTTT.

This chain connects TRBV7-9 to TRBJ2-3, with 11 bases fitting TRBD1. Germline V gene data show CDR1 as SEHNR and CDR2 as FQNEAQ (reference sequence). This CDR3 is 14 amino acids long. The V and J ends lost 6 bases and 4 bases, in that order; junction bases with no gene match: 3. The CDR3 nucleotides read TGTGCCAGCAGTCTGGGACAGGGGGCAGATACGCAGTATTTT. Translation gives CASSLGQGADTQYF. Using reference TRBV7-9 and TRBJ2-3 for the parts outside the CDR3, the full variable domain is DTGVSQNPRHKITKRGQNVTFRCDPISEHNRLYWYRQTLGQGPEFLTYFQNEAQLEKSRLLSDRFSAERPKGSFSTLEIQRTEQGDSAMYLCASSLGQGADTQYFGPGTRLTVL.

V usage is TRBV6-1 and J usage is TRBJ2-3; D is unresolved. The CDR3 sequence is 14 residues long. Germline lookup yields CDR1 MNHNS and CDR2 SASEGT. V lost 8 bases and J 5 bases, leaving 17 bases between the germline ends. Here the CDR3 DNA reads TGTGCCAGCCGGCGATCCGTAGGAGTAGATACGCAGTATTTT. As protein: CASRRSVGVDTQYF.

CDR3 coding DNA: TGTGCCAGCAGCGGCGGGGACGGCATTATGAGAAAACTGTTTTTT. It translates to CASSGGDGIMRKLFF. This chain joins TRBV7-9 and TRBJ1-4; a possible D gene is TRBD1 (5 bases). CDR1 is SEHNR and CDR2 is FQNEAQ in the germline V gene (reference sequence). CDR3 length: 15 amino acids. Trimming stripped 5 bases from V and 10 bases from J, with 20 bases between.

In the case of this clone: One end of the junction does not line up with germline, which may come from a read error. The chain carries TRBV7-7 and TRBJ1-5; D call uncertain. Germline V gene sequence: CDR1 SSHAT, CDR2 FNYEAQ (reference sequence). The CDR3 contains 15 residues. CDR3 nucleotides: TGTGCTAGCAGCTCCTCGACATGGTTAAATCAGCCCCAGCATTTT. This gives the protein CASSSSTWLNQPQHF. Full variable domain (rest looked up from reference TRBV7-7 and TRBJ1-5): GAGVSQSPRYKVTKRGQDVTLRCDPISSHATLYWYQQALGQGPEFLTYFNYEAQPDKSGLPSDRFSAERPEGSISTLTIQRTEQRDSAMYRCASSSSTWLNQPQHFGDGTRLSIL.

The gene calls are TRBV11-3 and TRBJ2-5, with 11 bases that match TRBD2. Trimming took 5 bases from V and 6 from J; bases not matched to a gene: 11. Per the germline V gene, CDR1 is SGHNT and CDR2 is YENEEA. The CDR3 length is 16 residues. CDR3 sequence (DNA): TGTGCCAGCAGCATATCTAGCGGGAGGATTGGAAAGACCCAGTACTTC. Its protein is CASSISSGRIGKTQYF. The entire variable domain, with the rest obtained from reference TRBV11-3 and TRBJ2-5, is as follows: EAGVVQSPRYKIIEKKQPVAFWCNPISGHNTLYWYLQNLGQGPELLIRYENEEAVDDSQLPKDRFSAERLKGVDSTLKIQPAELGDSAVYLCASSISSGRIGKTQYFGPGTRLLVL.

The V gene is TRBV7-2, the J gene TRBJ1-4, with 7 bases that match TRBD1. This CDR3 region has 15 residues. Germline loops: CDR1 SGHTA, CDR2 FQGNSA. Trimming took 1 base from V and 3 from J; bases not matched to a gene: 2. The CDR3 spells CASSLEGAANEKLFF. In DNA form, the CDR3 reads TGTGCCAGCAGCTTAGAGGGGGCGGCTAATGAAAAACTGTTTTTT.

V and J are TRBV6-5 and TRBJ1-5; D gene unclear. This CDR3 comprises 14 residues. Trimming stripped 2 bases from V and 2 bases from J, with 7 bases between. Germline V gene sequence: CDR1 MNHEY, CDR2 SVGAGI. The CDR3 coding sequence is TGTGCCAGCAGTTACGAAGCGGGCAATCAGCCCCAGCATTTT. This encodes CASSYEAGNQPQHF.

This chain uses TRBV20-1 with TRBJ1-1; D is perhaps TRBD1 (5 bases). The ends were cut back, 3 bases at V and 10 bases at J, with 12 bases in the middle. Per the germline V gene, CDR1 is DFQATT and CDR2 is SNEGSKA (reference sequence). The CDR3 contains 11 residues. The CDR3 nucleotides are TGCAGTGCTAGCATTCTGGGGGGAGCTTTCTTT. Protein sequence: CSASILGGAFF.

The chain carries TRBV15 and TRBJ1-1, with D maybe TRBD1 (5 bases). The ends were cut back, 0 bases at V and 2 bases at J, with 13 bases in the middle. The V gene's germline CDR1 is LNHNV and CDR2 YYDKDF (reference sequence). There are 16 residues in the CDR3. The CDR3 loop is CATSRDLPGLNTEAFF. For the CDR3, the DNA is TGTGCCACCAGCAGAGATCTGCCAGGGCTAAACACTGAAGCTTTCTTT.